This note documents a single T cell receptor (beta chain) sequence. Its antigen is still unknown. Unique molecular identifiers were present in the TCR beta cDNA libraries. Each sample of roughly 0.9 to 10 million input T cells yielded 500,000 or so cDNA molecules, so each molecule approximated one T cell. TCRdb analysed the PCR reads with MiXCR anew, one entry per CDR3 protein. The sample has hundreds of thousands of distinct CDR3 sequences; under 70% are singletons. This CDR3 region has 15 residues. Germline trimming cut 3 bases from V and 3 bases from J; bases unmatched to any gene: 4. CDR1 is MNHEY and CDR2 is SVGAGI in the germline V gene. These data come from a study of post-analysis software for immune sequencing data. Overall study results and limits: Controls had lower frequencies than patients of roughly five TRBV segments, which included TRBV5-6, TRBV5-1 and TRBV20-1. Significantly decreased normalized Chao1 diversity was recorded for multiple sclerosis patients relative to controls. Clustering by F measure revealed strong co-clustering among samples prepared together in one batch.

The TCR sequence derives from a girl between 5 and 17 years old with multiple sclerosis. The sequenced sample was blood. The chain couples TRBV6-5 to TRBJ2-5, with 10 bases that match TRBD2. The CDR3 reads CASSYSGRTEETQYF. In DNA form, the CDR3 reads TGTGCCAGCAGTTATAGCGGGAGGACCGAAGAGACCCAGTACTTC.